Below are 19 T cell receptor beta chains sequenced from a single sample in a study of graft-versus-host responses after intestinal transplantation (dated by TCRdb to 2020 to 2022). The library was obtained by the immunoSEQ multiplex PCR assay. This is the immuneACCESS table as TCRdb keeps it, with only in-frame sequences that have V and J called. A part of the clones is gone; compared with another copy, unresolved V genes explain less than half, and the rest is unexplained. The sample yields approximately 26,000 clones; 82% were counted once. The ten biggest clones cover 0.7% of the sample. According to the study, the label for this sample's time point signals: cells obtained before transplantation from donor or recipient. Antigens for these TCRs are unknown. The sample consisted of unstimulated CD4+ T cells sorted from spleen or lymph node cells, taken before intestinal transplant. These TCRs come from a human donor who received an intestinal transplant.

The rearrangement links TRBV7-3 to TRBJ2-1, with D unclear. V was trimmed by 0 bases and J by 4 bases, leaving 4 bases between them. The CDR3 spans 13 residues. Germline V lookup: CDR1 SGHTA, CDR2 FQGTGA. The CDR3 spells CASSLTPYNEQFF. The CDR3 DNA follows: TGTGCCAGCAGCTTAACTCCTTACAATGAGCAGTTCTTC. Supplemented by reference TRBV7-3 and TRBJ2-1, the full variable domain reads GAGVSQTPSNKVTEKGKYVELRCDPISGHTALYWYRQSLGQGPEFLIYFQGTGAADDSGLPNDRFFAVRPEGSVSTLKIQRTERGDSAVYLCASSLTPYNEQFFGPGTRLTVL.

This chain links TRBV6-5 with TRBJ2-3; perhaps TRBD2 as D (7 bases). CDR3 length: 15 amino acids. CDR1 and CDR2 (germline): MNHEY, SVGAGI. V was shortened by 6 bases and J by 2 bases, with 15 bases between the two germline ends. CDR3 region: CASRVGGASTDTQYF. In DNA, the CDR3 is TGTGCCAGCAGAGTAGGGGGGGCCTCCACAGATACGCAGTATTTT.

V gene TRBV11-2 combines with J gene TRBJ2-5, with a weak D call TRBD2 (5 bases). Trimming took 5 bases from V and 5 from J, leaving 12 bases between them. CDR3 length: 13 residues. Germline CDR1 SGHAT, CDR2 FQNNGV. DNA of the CDR3: TGTGCCAGCAGCCCGGGGTTGGAGGAGACCCAGTACTTC. Translation: CASSPGLEETQYF.

The rearrangement links TRBV11-3 to TRBJ2-1; TRBD2 matches 15 bases. Germline CDR1 is SGHNT and CDR2 is YENEEA. V shed 1 base and J 6 bases; nucleotides not matched to a gene: 1. This CDR3 has 16 residues. The CDR3, as DNA: TGTGCCAGCAGCTTAGGGACTAGCGGGAGGGCCAATGAGCAGTTCTTC. It encodes CASSLGTSGRANEQFF.

This sequence joins TRBV18 and TRBJ2-7; a weak D match, TRBD2 (6 bases). There are 14 residues in the CDR3. Germline V lookup: CDR1 KGHSH, CDR2 LQKENI. V shed 6 bases and J shed 4 bases, with 16 bases lying between them. Written as DNA, the CDR3 is TGTGCCAGCTCGAAACCGGGACTTCCTTACGAGCAGTACTTC. Translation: CASSKPGLPYEQYF. Filled out from reference TRBV18 and TRBJ2-7, the complete variable domain reads NAGVMQNPRHLVRRRGQEARLRCSPMKGHSHVYWYRQLPEEGLKFMVYLQKENIIDESGMPKERFSAEFPKEGPSILRIQQVVRGDSAAYFCASSKPGLPYEQYFGPGTRLTVT.

The DNA of the CDR3 is TGTGCCAGCAGTTTATGGGGGACAGGGGGACAGCCCCAGCATTTT. This gives the protein CASSLWGTGGQPQHF. The chain carries TRBV28 and TRBJ1-5; 11 bases line up with TRBD1. The germline CDR1 and CDR2 sequences are MDHEN and SYDVKM. This CDR3 is 15 amino acids long. J lost 7 bases, V lost 0 bases, and 2 bases had no gene match.

The CDR3 spells CASSAFWNKNTEAFF. DNA for the CDR3: TGTGCCAGTAGTGCCTTTTGGAATAAGAACACTGAAGCTTTCTTT. The rearrangement joins TRBV19 to TRBJ1-1; the D is unclear. Deletions cut 5 bases from V and 1 base from J, with 14 bases between. Germline CDR1 LNHDA, CDR2 SQIVND (reference sequence). The CDR3 consists of 15 residues.

This chain uses TRBV27 with TRBJ2-2; 8 bases line up with TRBD1. Germline assignment: CDR1 MNHEY and CDR2 SMNVEV (reference sequence). V shed 6 bases and J 5 bases; nucleotides not matched to a gene: 11. The CDR3 extends over 16 amino acids. CDR3 in amino acids: CASSGPTGVGTGELFF. The DNA of the CDR3 is TGTGCCAGCAGCGGACCGACAGGGGTGGGAACCGGGGAGCTGTTTTTT.

The chain links TRBV6-6 to TRBJ2-5; D unresolved. Trimming pared 2 bases from V and 1 base from J, leaving 11 bases between. In germline, CDR1 is MNHNY, CDR2 SVGAGI (reference sequence). This CDR3 spans 15 amino acids. CDR3 nucleotide sequence: TGTGCCAGCAGTTACACCTCAGTGGCCCAAGAGACCCAGTACTTC. Encoded protein: CASSYTSVAQETQYF.

The chain carries TRBV9 and TRBJ2-3, with 7 positions matching TRBD2. The CDR3 extends over 19 amino acids. Per the germline V gene, CDR1 is SGDLS and CDR2 is YYNGEE. V lost 0 bases, J lost 0 bases, and 13 bases stayed unmatched. The CDR3 DNA is TGTGCCAGCAGCGTAGATCCGGGGGGTCCGCCACCTAGCACAGATACGCAGTATTTT. This codes for CASSVDPGGPPPSTDTQYF.

V gene TRBV6-5 combines with J gene TRBJ1-2, with 8 bases lining up with TRBD1. This CDR3 region has 15 residues. Germline CDR1 and CDR2: MNHEY and SVGAGI. Trimming cost V 4 bases and J 6 bases; bases outside gene matches: 10. The CDR3 here is CASSSLWTGFHGYTF. DNA of the CDR3: TGTGCCAGCAGTTCCCTATGGACAGGGTTCCATGGCTACACCTTC.

The rearrangement joins TRBV18 to TRBJ2-5, with D hard to call. Germline-derived CDR1 and CDR2 are KGHSH and LQKENI. This CDR3 is 15 amino acids long. V gave up 3 bases and J gave up 2 bases, with 13 bases separating them. CDR3 region: CASSPVAAKQETQYF. For the CDR3, the DNA is TGTGCCAGCTCACCTGTGGCTGCCAAACAAGAGACCCAGTACTTC.

The chain links TRBV5-1 to TRBJ2-3, with TRBD1 matching over 8 bases. CDR1 is SGHRS, CDR2 YFSETQ, per germline. The CDR3 consists of 17 residues. Unmatched junction bases numbered 13, after V lost 4 bases and J lost 3 bases. This CDR3 reads CASSPLRQGILTDTQYF. The CDR3 nucleotides read TGCGCCAGCAGCCCGCTCCGACAGGGGATCCTAACAGATACGCAGTATTTT. The full variable domain, completed using reference TRBV5-1 and TRBJ2-3, is KAGVTQTPRYLIKTRGQQVTLSCSPISGHRSVSWYQQTPGQGLQFLFEYFSETQRNKGNFPGRFSGRQFSNSRSEMNVSTLELGDSALYLCASSPLRQGILTDTQYFGPGTRLTVL.

To note about this clone: The same CDR3 can be traced to other DNA sequences in this sample. The chain links TRBV4-1 to TRBJ1-5; D might be TRBD1 (5 bases). Germline CDR1 MGHRA, CDR2 YSYEKL. Trimming took off 1 base at V and 5 bases at J, with 9 bases between the two ends. The CDR3 has 14 residues. The CDR3 region has the DNA TGCGCCAGCAGCCAAGGCGGGGGTTATCAGCCCCAGCATTTT. Amino acid sequence: CASSQGGGYQPQHF.

The CDR3 nucleotides read TGTGCCAGCAGCCCCATCCAGGGGGCAGCAGGAGGCTACACCTTC. It encodes CASSPIQGAAGGYTF. The V call is TRBV7-6, the J call TRBJ1-2; 8 nucleotides agree with TRBD1. V trimming: 5 bases; J trimming: 8 bases; junction bases outside the gene matches: 13. Germline lookup yields CDR1 SGHVS and CDR2 FNYEAQ. The CDR3 is 15 amino acids.

The chain joins TRBV6-5 to TRBJ1-2; D perhaps matches TRBD1 (6 bases). This CDR3 region has 15 residues. Trimming stripped 4 bases from V and 3 bases from J, with 15 bases between. CDR1 and CDR2 from the germline V gene are MNHEY and SVGAGI. The CDR3 reads CASSSPTGRDYGYTF. The CDR3 bases are TGTGCCAGCAGTTCCCCTACAGGGAGGGACTATGGCTACACCTTC.

The J gene is TRBJ2-7, the V gene TRBV2, with no clear D. V was trimmed by 5 bases and J by 3 bases, leaving 14 bases between them. The CDR3 totals 14 residues. Germline CDR1 reads SNHLY; CDR2 reads FYNNEI. The CDR3 sequence is CASSKNLRGYEQYF. The CDR3 DNA reads TGTGCCAGCAGTAAAAACCTGAGAGGCTACGAGCAGTACTTC.

Only one count was recorded for this clone. The chain carries TRBV7-9 and TRBJ2-3, with D possibly being TRBD2 (5 bases). The CDR3 has 15 residues. Germline CDR1 reads SEHNR; CDR2 reads FQNEAQ (reference sequence). The V gene lost 3 bases and the J gene lost 2 bases, with 12 bases spanning the gap. CDR3 nucleotides: TGTGCCAGCAGCTTGGTCGGGATCAACACAGATACGCAGTATTTT. Translated, it gives CASSLVGINTDTQYF.

The genes are TRBV4-1 and TRBJ2-3, with TRBD2 identical over 8 bases. From germline, CDR1 is MGHRA and CDR2 YSYEKL. The CDR3 runs to 16 residues. Germline trimming cut 2 bases from V and 0 bases from J; bases unmatched to any gene: 4. The CDR3 is CASSQTSGLSTDTQYF. The CDR3 region has the DNA TGCGCCAGCAGCCAAACTAGCGGCCTTAGCACAGATACGCAGTATTTT.